The 20 T cell receptor beta chains reported below all come from one sample, sequenced in a study of blood T cell repertoires in COVID-19. The repertoire was sequenced with immunoSEQ multiplex PCR; TCRdb's copy has only in-frame clones and lacks some. The sample shows around 140,000 clones, about nine tenths of them seen only once. Sequencing was done on a sample of peripheral blood. Receptor source: a human donor with COVID-19, enrolled during active disease. The donor label of this sample is uncertain.

The chain links TRBV7-9 to TRBJ1-3; D is ambiguous. V was clipped by 5 bases and J by 0 bases, with 11 bases between them. This CDR3 is 15 amino acids long. The V gene's germline CDR1 is SEHNR and CDR2 FQNEAQ (reference sequence). The CDR3 region has the DNA TGTGCCAGCAGCCCTTCCGCGATCTCTGGAAACACCATATATTTT. It codes for CASSPSAISGNTIYF.

This chain connects TRBV7-9 to TRBJ2-7, with TRBD1 matching over 9 bases. The CDR3 sequence is 15 residues long. The germline V gene has CDR1 SEHNR and CDR2 FQNEAQ (reference sequence). V lost 5 bases and J lost 7; bases outside the gene matches: 12. The CDR3 coding sequence is TGTGCCAGCAGCCCGGGGACAGGGCGACCTACGGAGCAGTACTTC. Its translation is CASSPGTGRPTEQYF.

The chain links TRBV18 to TRBJ1-1, with a tentative D call TRBD1 (5 bases). The V end was cut by 3 bases, the J end by 5 bases, with 13 bases between. CDR1 is KGHSH and CDR2 is LQKENI in the germline V gene. The CDR3 spans 14 residues. This CDR3 is CASSPGGEGTEAFF. The CDR3 nucleotides are TGTGCCAGCTCACCGGGAGGGGAAGGAACTGAAGCTTTCTTT.

The genes are TRBV3-1 (or the pseudogene TRBV3-2) and TRBJ2-3, with D perhaps matching TRBD2 (6 bases). Germline V gene sequence: CDR1 LGHDT, CDR2 YNNKEL (reference sequence). The ends were cut back, 5 bases at V and 5 bases at J, with 20 bases in the middle. The CDR3 is 16 residues long. The CDR3 loop reads CASSEHGGAAQDTQYF. Here the CDR3 DNA reads TGTGCCAGCAGCGAGCACGGCGGGGCCGCCCAAGATACGCAGTATTTT.

This chain connects TRBV5-1 to TRBJ2-3, with D unclear. The CDR3 spans 17 residues. V was clipped by 4 bases and J by 0 bases, with 18 bases between them. In germline, CDR1 is SGHRS, CDR2 YFSETQ. The CDR3 nucleotides read TGCGCCAGCAGCCGGAACCCCGCAGGTTCTAGCACAGATACGCAGTATTTT. Translating it yields CASSRNPAGSSTDTQYF.

The genes are TRBV9 and TRBJ2-1; 7 bases fit TRBD1. After removal of 1 base from V and 10 bases from J, the junction contained 8 bases not matched to a gene. The CDR3 length is 14 residues. Germline-derived CDR1 and CDR2 are SGDLS and YYNGEE. The CDR3 nucleotides are TGTGCCAGCAGCGTACCCCCCCGAGGGGGCGAGCAGTTCTTC. It yields the protein CASSVPPRGGEQFF.

The CDR3 sequence: CATSDPGTGDWNEQFF. CDR3 nucleotides: TGTGCCACCAGTGACCCCGGGACAGGGGACTGGAATGAGCAGTTCTTC. This chain connects TRBV24-1 to TRBJ2-1; 10 nucleotides agree with TRBD1. The V segment lost 4 bases and the J segment 7 bases; nucleotides outside the gene matches: 9. There are 16 residues in the CDR3. Germline CDR1 KGHDR, CDR2 SFDVKD.

The genes are TRBV5-1 and TRBJ2-7; 10 bases are a match to TRBD2. Germline V gives CDR1 SGHRS, CDR2 YFSETQ. J lost 0 bases, V lost 2 bases, and 2 bases had no gene match. This CDR3 contains 15 residues. CDR3: CASSFSGGSSYEQYF. CDR3 nucleotides: TGCGCCAGCAGCTTTAGCGGGGGGAGCTCCTACGAGCAGTACTTC. The entire variable domain, with the rest obtained from reference TRBV5-1 and TRBJ2-7, is as follows: KAGVTQTPRYLIKTRGQQVTLSCSPISGHRSVSWYQQTPGQGLQFLFEYFSETQRNKGNFPGRFSGRQFSNSRSEMNVSTLELGDSALYLCASSFSGGSSYEQYFGPGTRLTVT.

V and J are TRBV9 and TRBJ1-2; D is ambiguous. The CDR3 totals 13 residues. Germline V gene lookup returns CDR1 SGDLS and CDR2 YYNGEE. V shed 4 bases and J shed 4 bases, with 11 bases lying between them. The CDR3 reads CASSSGAAYGYTF. The DNA of the CDR3 is TGTGCCAGCAGCAGCGGAGCGGCCTATGGCTACACCTTC.

The chain joins TRBV7-6 to TRBJ2-1, with 7 bases fitting TRBD2. The CDR3 consists of 16 residues. With 5 bases clipped from V and 2 bases from J, the junction kept 9 bases outside the gene matches. CDR1 and CDR2 (germline): SGHVS, FNYEAQ. The CDR3 spells CASSPRGRDAYNEQFF. CDR3 DNA: TGTGCCAGCAGCCCCCGAGGGAGGGACGCCTACAATGAGCAGTTCTTC.

The V call is TRBV10-3, the J call TRBJ2-3, with D possibly matching TRBD2 (5 bases). V lost 7 bases to trimming and J lost 6 bases, with 17 bases between them. Germline V gene data show CDR1 as ENHRY and CDR2 as SYGVKD. The CDR3 sequence is 14 residues long. CDR3 sequence (DNA): TGTGCCATCAATCGCGGGCAGGAGTCGGATACGCAGTATTTT. Protein: CAINRGQESDTQYF.

The chain links TRBV4-2 to TRBJ1-2; no reliable D call. CDR3 length: 12 amino acids. V lost 0 bases and J 7 bases, leaving 6 bases between the germline ends. Germline assignment: CDR1 LGHNA and CDR2 YNFKEQ. Here the CDR3 reads CASSQDPGGYTF. The CDR3 coding sequence is TGTGCCAGCAGCCAAGATCCAGGTGGCTACACCTTC.

The chain combines TRBV14 with TRBJ2-7; 11 bases align to TRBD2. The CDR3 runs to 15 residues. V dropped 5 bases and J dropped 9; count of bases not matched to a gene: 12. Germline values: CDR1 SGHDN, CDR2 FVKESK. The CDR3 region is CASSARLAGSGRQYF. In DNA, the CDR3 is TGTGCCAGCAGCGCCCGACTAGCGGGGAGTGGGAGGCAGTACTTC.

This clone was seen once. V usage is TRBV7-6 and J usage is TRBJ2-7; 9 nucleotides match TRBD1. The V gene's germline CDR1 is SGHVS and CDR2 FNYEAQ. The CDR3 has 14 amino acids. V was clipped by 5 bases and J by 2 bases; unmatched bases: 4. CDR3 nucleotides: TGTGCCAGCAGCGAGGGACAGGGAGCCTACGAGCAGTACTTC. Translated: CASSEGQGAYEQYF.

The V and J genes are TRBV2 and TRBJ1-4; D remains unclear. Looked up from germline, CDR1 is SNHLY and CDR2 is FYNNEI. The V and J ends lost 3 bases and 4 bases respectively, with 15 bases between them. The CDR3 is 16 residues long. The CDR3 spells CASSDPTSRSNEKLFF. DNA of the CDR3: TGTGCCAGCAGTGACCCCACTTCCCGTAGTAATGAAAAACTGTTTTTT. Full variable domain (outside the CDR3, taken from reference TRBV2 and TRBJ1-4): EPEVTQTPSHQVTQMGQEVILRCVPISNHLYFYWYRQILGQKVEFLVSFYNNEISEKSEIFDDQFSVERPDGSNFTLKIRSTKLEDSAMYFCASSDPTSRSNEKLFFGSGTQLSVL.

This clone appeared once. The rearrangement uses TRBV5-1 and TRBJ1-2, with 7 bases aligning to TRBD1. This CDR3 comprises 14 residues. Germline CDR1 is SGHRS and CDR2 is YFSETQ. Losses at the gene ends were 4 bases for V and 4 bases for J; bases not matched to a gene: 7. CDR3 sequence: CASSPLGTAYGYTF. The CDR3 DNA sequence: TGCGCCAGCAGCCCTCTAGGGACAGCCTATGGCTACACCTTC.

This clone occurred once. The CDR3 region has the DNA TGTGCCACCAGTGAAGCCGGGACAGCCTCAAAAACCGCCATTCAGTACTTC. It encodes CATSEAGTASKTAIQYF. The chain couples TRBV24-1 to TRBJ2-4, with 7 bases matching TRBD1. With V trimmed by 4 bases and J by 9 bases, 17 bases remained unmatched. Germline lookup yields CDR1 KGHDR and CDR2 SFDVKD. This CDR3 is built from 17 residues.

The genes are TRBV13 and TRBJ2-5; weak D call: TRBD2 (6 bases). The CDR3 consists of 16 residues. V was clipped by 5 bases and J by 4 bases, with 20 bases between them. Germline loops: CDR1 PRHDT, CDR2 FYEKMQ (reference sequence). The CDR3 DNA reads as TGTGCCAGCAGCCCGGGGAGGAGCGGCCCGATAGAGACCCAGTACTTC. Its protein product is CASSPGRSGPIETQYF.

J is TRBJ1-6 and V is TRBV27, with D tentatively TRBD1 (5 bases). CDR3 length: 15 amino acids. Germline lookup yields CDR1 MNHEY and CDR2 SMNVEV (reference sequence). The V end was cut by 7 bases, the J end by 5 bases, with 15 bases between. The CDR3 DNA follows: TGTGCCAGCAAGAAGGGGCTTGCGGATAATTCACCCCTCCACTTT. Its protein product is CASKKGLADNSPLHF.

The rearrangement joins TRBV3-1 (or the pseudogene TRBV3-2) to TRBJ2-7; 7 bases line up with TRBD2. CDR1 and CDR2 from the germline V gene are LGHDT and YNNKEL (reference sequence). With V trimmed by 4 bases and J by 5 bases, 23 bases remained unmatched. The CDR3 extends over 19 amino acids. The CDR3 protein is CASSLSSFGTLAAPHEQYF. The CDR3 bases are TGTGCCAGCAGCCTATCGTCGTTTGGCACCCTAGCGGCCCCCCACGAGCAGTACTTC.